These 26 T cell receptor beta chains originate from one sample sequenced in a study of vaccination effects on CD4 cells after COVID-19. Only in-frame clones appear in the TCRdb table, and some are missing; sequencing was by immunoSEQ multiplex PCR. The sample has tens of thousands of clones, over 60% seen once. Viral peptide pools were used in the ViraFEST assay to expand antigen-specific CD4+ T cells, and sequencing came afterward. Isolation of CD4+ T cells took place after approximately 10 days of culture. Each participant was administered two doses of either the BNT162b2 or the mRNA-1273 vaccine. What these receptors recognize is not known. The sequences come from CD4+ T cells from PBMCs cultured with HCoV-OC43 spike peptides, collected after COVID-19 vaccination. Subset meaning: HCoV-OC43 spike overlapping peptide pool stimulation. The receptor source for this set is a human donor who received a COVID-19 vaccine.

The rearrangement uses TRBV7-2 and TRBJ2-7; D remains unclear. There are 13 residues in the CDR3. Germline CDR1 reads SGHTA; CDR2 reads FQGNSA. Trimming removed 1 base at V and 6 bases at J, with 10 bases between. The CDR3, as DNA: TGTGCCAGCAGCTTAGAGCTCTATACCGAGCAGTACTTC. Its translation is CASSLELYTEQYF.

This chain links TRBV6-1 with TRBJ2-1; a weak D match, TRBD1 (5 bases). This CDR3 contains 15 residues. Germline CDR1 and CDR2: MNHNS and SASEGT. V dropped 2 bases and J dropped 1 base, with 9 bases sitting between them. The CDR3 reads CASSEQGTSYNEQFF. The CDR3 nucleotides read TGTGCCAGCAGTGAACAGGGAACATCCTACAATGAGCAGTTCTTC.

The CDR3 DNA reads TGTGCCACCGGACAGCCTCCCTACGAGCAGTACTTC. This translates into CATGQPPYEQYF. The chain carries TRBV10-3 and TRBJ2-7; TRBD1 might be the D (6 bases). The CDR3 covers 12 residues. In germline, CDR1 is ENHRY, CDR2 SYGVKD. V was shortened by 10 bases and J by 2 bases, with 12 bases between the two germline ends.

The CDR3 nucleotides read TGTGCCAGCAGTCGGCAGGGATCCTACAATGAGCAGTTCTTC. Its translation: CASSRQGSYNEQFF. The chain links TRBV27 to TRBJ2-1; the D gene is possibly TRBD1 (5 bases). CDR3 length: 14 residues. Trimming took off 5 bases at V and 1 base at J, with 9 bases between the two ends. Per germline, CDR1 MNHEY and CDR2 SMNVEV (reference sequence).

The rearrangement joins TRBV10-1 to TRBJ1-4; D unclear. Germline V gene data show CDR1 as WNHNN and CDR2 as SYGVQD (reference sequence). Deletions cut 1 base from V and 15 bases from J, with 15 bases between. The CDR3 consists of 13 residues. CDR3 protein: CASSEFLGEDLFF. The CDR3 DNA reads as TGCGCCAGCAGTGAGTTCCTTGGCGAGGATTTGTTTTTT.

This rearrangement joins TRBV5-8 to TRBJ2-3; 10 nucleotides line up with TRBD1. V lost 4 bases and J lost 3; bases outside the gene matches: 5. From germline, CDR1 is SGHTS and CDR2 YDEGEE. The CDR3 has 15 amino acids. CDR3 nucleotides: TGTGCCAGCAGCCCCGGGACAGGGGCGACAGATACGCAGTATTTT. This codes for CASSPGTGATDTQYF. The whole variable domain, remainder taken from reference TRBV5-8 and TRBJ2-3, is EAGVTQSPTHLIKTRGQQATLRCSPISGHTSVYWYQQALGLGLQFLLWYDEGEERNRGNFPPRFSGRQFPNYSSELNVNALELEDSALYLCASSPGTGATDTQYFGPGTRLTVL.

The table lists this clone with a few counts. This sequence joins TRBV6-5 and TRBJ2-2; a weak D match, TRBD2 (5 bases). CDR3 length equals 15 residues. Trimming pared 5 bases from V and 4 bases from J, leaving 14 bases between. Per germline, CDR1 MNHEY and CDR2 SVGAGI. This CDR3 reads CASSPLKRPTGELFF. The CDR3 nucleotides read TGTGCCAGCAGTCCCCTGAAGCGGCCCACCGGGGAGCTGTTTTTT.

This clone was counted between two and nine times. The chain carries TRBV24-1 and TRBJ1-5; D unclear. CDR3 length: 12 residues. V shed 9 bases and J shed 0 bases, with 5 bases lying between them. Per germline, CDR1 KGHDR and CDR2 SFDVKD. The CDR3 DNA reads as TGTGCCACCGCGGGTAGCAATCAGCCCCAGCATTTT. As protein: CATAGSNQPQHF.

The chain combines TRBV6-5 with TRBJ1-5; D might be TRBD1 (6 bases). CDR1 is MNHEY and CDR2 is SVGAGI in the germline V gene. The CDR3 totals 13 residues. V was shortened by 6 bases and J by 5 bases, with 11 bases between the two germline ends. CDR3 nucleotides: TGTGCCAGCAGCCCACAGGGAGATCAGCCCCAGCATTTT. This translates into CASSPQGDQPQHF.

V gene TRBV5-1 combines with J gene TRBJ2-7; perhaps TRBD1 as D (5 bases). The V end was cut by 0 bases, the J end by 5 bases, with 9 bases between. CDR3 length: 13 amino acids. Germline V CDR1 and CDR2: SGHRS, YFSETQ. The CDR3 DNA reads TGCGCCAGCAGCTTGGTTGCCAGGGACGAGCAGTACTTC. Translation gives CASSLVARDEQYF. Looking up the rest from reference TRBV5-1 and TRBJ2-7 gives the full variable domain: KAGVTQTPRYLIKTRGQQVTLSCSPISGHRSVSWYQQTPGQGLQFLFEYFSETQRNKGNFPGRFSGRQFSNSRSEMNVSTLELGDSALYLCASSLVARDEQYFGPGTRLTVT.

This rearrangement joins TRBV6-2 or TRBV6-3 to TRBJ2-1; 9 bases agree with TRBD2. CDR3 length: 15 amino acids. V was clipped by 5 bases and J by 0 bases; unmatched bases: 2. Germline values: CDR1 MNHEY, CDR2 SVGEGT. The CDR3 nucleotides read TGTGCCAGCAGTGCGACTAGCGGCTCCTACAATGAGCAGTTCTTC. Residues: CASSATSGSYNEQFF.

The chain's CDR3 is CASSGSQGADYGYTF. CDR3 bases: TGTGCCAGCTCAGGGAGCCAGGGCGCTGACTATGGCTACACCTTC. The chain employs TRBV18 and TRBJ1-2, with D possibly being TRBD1 (5 bases). Trimming pared 5 bases from V and 3 bases from J, leaving 16 bases between. Germline V gene data show CDR1 as KGHSH and CDR2 as LQKENI. This CDR3 is built from 15 residues. Combining the CDR3 with reference TRBV18 and TRBJ1-2 gives the whole variable domain NAGVMQNPRHLVRRRGQEARLRCSPMKGHSHVYWYRQLPEEGLKFMVYLQKENIIDESGMPKERFSAEFPKEGPSILRIQQVVRGDSAAYFCASSGSQGADYGYTFGSGTRLTVV.

The chain recombines TRBV2 with TRBJ1-2; 9 nucleotides align to TRBD1. CDR1 is SNHLY, CDR2 FYNNEI, per germline. CDR3 length equals 13 residues. Trimming removed 11 bases from V and 2 bases from J; junction bases left unmatched: 6. The CDR3 bases are TGTGCCTTCCCGGACAGGGGCAACTATGGCTACACCTTC. This codes for CAFPDRGNYGYTF.

V and J are TRBV5-4 and TRBJ2-1; 9 bases are a match to TRBD2. Germline loops: CDR1 SGHNT, CDR2 YYREEE (reference sequence). V gave up 4 bases and J gave up 6 bases; unmatched junction bases: 8. The CDR3 runs to 15 residues. In DNA, the CDR3 is TGTGCCAGCAGCGCTCCGGGACTAGCTGTCAATGAGCAGTTCTTC. Encoded protein: CASSAPGLAVNEQFF. Variable domain in full (rest from reference TRBV5-4 and TRBJ2-1): ETGVTQSPTHLIKTRGQQVTLRCSSQSGHNTVSWYQQALGQGPQFIFQYYREEENGRGNFPPRFSGLQFPNYSSELNVNALELDDSALYLCASSAPGLAVNEQFFGPGTRLTVL.

The rearrangement uses TRBV5-1 and TRBJ2-7; the match to TRBD1 covers 8 bases. CDR1 is SGHRS, CDR2 YFSETQ, per germline. V lost 2 bases, J lost 3 bases, and 7 bases stayed unmatched. The CDR3 covers 15 residues. The CDR3 nucleotides read TGCGCCAGCAGCTTCCTCGACAGGGGAGACTACGAGCAGTACTTC. Translating it yields CASSFLDRGDYEQYF.

This clone has just a few counts. The chain is built from TRBV5-1 and TRBJ2-1; D is undetermined. Germline CDR1 and CDR2: SGHRS and YFSETQ. The CDR3 is 16 residues long. The ends were cut back, 1 base at V and 0 bases at J, with 11 bases in the middle. In nucleotides, the CDR3 is TGCGCCAGCAGCTTGCCGGATTTAAGCTCCTACAATGAGCAGTTCTTC. Translated: CASSLPDLSSYNEQFF.

The chain is built from TRBV30 and TRBJ1-5; maybe TRBD1 (5 bases). Germline V gene sequence: CDR1 GTSNPN, CDR2 SVGIG (reference sequence). The germline V and J ends were trimmed by 4 bases and 0 bases, with 7 bases remaining between them. The CDR3 has 13 residues. The CDR3 protein is CAWTGSSNQPQHF. The DNA of the CDR3 is TGTGCCTGGACAGGGAGTAGCAATCAGCCCCAGCATTTT.

The CDR3 coding sequence is TGTGCCAGCAGTTACTCGGGGACCGACCTAGGGCCCCTCCACTTT. This translates into CASSYSGTDLGPLHF. V is TRBV6-2 or TRBV6-3 and J is TRBJ1-6; the D gene is possibly TRBD1 (5 bases). The CDR3 consists of 15 residues. V was shortened by 0 bases and J by 13 bases, with 16 bases between the two germline ends. In germline, CDR1 is MNHEY, CDR2 SVGEGT.

This clone was recorded a few times. This rearrangement joins TRBV19 to TRBJ2-1; 10 positions agree with TRBD2. Per the germline V gene, CDR1 is LNHDA and CDR2 is SQIVND (reference sequence). The CDR3 runs 15 residues. V lost 8 bases to trimming and J lost 9 bases; unmatched junction nucleotides: 13. The CDR3 reads CASLSPLAGAGEQFF. The CDR3 DNA follows: TGTGCCAGTTTAAGTCCCCTAGCGGGAGCTGGTGAGCAGTTCTTC.

This chain connects TRBV11-2 to TRBJ1-5, with D maybe TRBD1 (5 bases). The ends were cut back, 5 bases at V and 2 bases at J, with 7 bases in the middle. The CDR3 contains 13 residues. Per germline, CDR1 SGHAT and CDR2 FQNNGV. The CDR3 sequence is CASSPQGNQPQHF. CDR3 in DNA: TGTGCCAGCAGCCCACAGGGCAATCAGCCCCAGCATTTT.

The rearrangement uses TRBV4-2 and TRBJ2-2; D gene ambiguous. The germline V and J ends were trimmed by 0 bases and 5 bases, with 4 bases remaining between them. The CDR3 spans 13 residues. Germline V gene lookup returns CDR1 LGHNA and CDR2 YNFKEQ. CDR3 region: CASSQDWTGELFF. The CDR3 nucleotides are TGTGCCAGCAGCCAAGATTGGACCGGGGAGCTGTTTTTT.

This clone was seen just once. This chain joins TRBV5-8 and TRBJ2-3, with 8 bases that match TRBD2. Germline-derived CDR1 and CDR2 are SGHTS and YDEGEE. The junction had 8 bases not matched to a gene; V was cut back by 3 bases and J by 5 bases. The CDR3 loop spans 15 amino acids. The CDR3 is CASSSLGLVKDTQYF. CDR3 DNA: TGTGCCAGCAGCTCATTGGGACTAGTAAAAGATACGCAGTATTTT.

The chain is built from TRBV18 and TRBJ2-5; D remains ambiguous. Germline V CDR1 and CDR2: KGHSH, LQKENI. V was cut by 0 bases and J by 5 bases, with 13 bases left in between. The CDR3 is 15 residues long. Here the CDR3 reads CASSPPEIRVETQYF. The CDR3 coding sequence is TGTGCCAGCTCACCACCGGAAATTAGGGTTGAGACCCAGTACTTC.

The table lists this clone with a count of one. The chain uses TRBV19 and TRBJ2-3; 9 positions match TRBD2. CDR3 size: 16 residues. Germline V gene sequence: CDR1 LNHDA, CDR2 SQIVND (reference sequence). J lost 2 bases, V lost 2 bases, and 5 bases had no gene match. In nucleotides, the CDR3 is TGTGCCAGTAGTATAACCGGGACTAGCATCACAGATACGCAGTATTTT. Protein sequence: CASSITGTSITDTQYF.

This clone was picked up a small number of times. V usage is TRBV5-4 and J usage is TRBJ1-1; D is unclear. Per the germline V gene, CDR1 is SGHNT and CDR2 is YYREEE (reference sequence). The V end lost 5 bases, the J end lost 2 bases, and 4 bases lay between the germline ends. The CDR3 runs to 11 residues. The CDR3 spells CASRLNTEAFF. DNA of the CDR3: TGTGCCAGCAGATTAAACACTGAAGCTTTCTTT.

The genes are TRBV29-1 and TRBJ1-1; no clear D. The germline CDR1 and CDR2 sequences are SQVTM and ANQGSEA. The V gene lost 3 bases and the J gene lost 1 base, with 6 bases spanning the gap. CDR3 size: 12 residues. The CDR3 is CSVDAQNTEAFF. In nucleotides, the CDR3 is TGCAGCGTTGATGCCCAGAACACTGAAGCTTTCTTT.